Listed here is a single TCR beta chain. Sequenced by immunoSEQ multiplex PCR; TCRdb stores in-frame clones only, minus some. The sample holds about 20,000 clones, about 77% seen once. J gave up 1 base and V 6 bases, and 4 bases lay outside the gene matches. Germline V gene sequence: CDR1 MNHNY, CDR2 SVGAGI (reference sequence). CDR3 length: 15 amino acids. This sample stems from a study of T cells in tumors after PD-1 blockade. Material: PBMCs, obtained before anti-PD-1 treatment. This chain joins TRBV6-6 and TRBJ2-2; 8 nucleotides match TRBD1. The source of this sequence is a human donor with basal cell carcinoma. The chain's CDR3 is CASRPTGENTGELFF. The DNA of the CDR3 is TGTGCCAGCAGGCCGACAGGGGAGAACACCGGGGAGCTGTTTTTT.